The 31 T cell receptor beta chains below were found in one sample sequenced in a study of blood T cell repertoires in COVID-19. Sequencing used immunoSEQ multiplex PCR; TCRdb keeps in-frame clones, though not all of them. This sample has roughly 440,000 clones, with around 88% found just once. Specimen: peripheral blood. The origin of the receptors is a woman aged 50 to 65 with COVID-19, enrolled during active disease.

V and J are TRBV5-1 and TRBJ2-6; weak D call: TRBD1 (5 bases). Between the trimmed V and J ends, which lost 4 bases and 4 bases, there was a span of 12 bases. CDR1 is SGHRS and CDR2 is YFSETQ in the germline V gene. The CDR3 totals 15 residues. CDR3 in DNA: TGCGCCAGCAGCCCCAGGGTGGAGGGGGCCAACGTCCTGACTTTC. Translated, it gives CASSPRVEGANVLTF.

The rearrangement links TRBV15 to TRBJ1-5, with D possibly matching TRBD1 (6 bases). CDR1 is LNHNV and CDR2 is YYDKDF in the germline V gene (reference sequence). V was pared by 6 bases and J by 2 bases, with 14 bases between. The CDR3 spans 15 residues. The DNA for the CDR3 is TGTGCCACCAGTCAGGGGCGTAGGGGCAATCAGCCCCAGCATTTT. This gives the protein CATSQGRRGNQPQHF.

The rearrangement joins TRBV7-3 to TRBJ1-1; D call uncertain. Trimming left V 3 bases short and J 1 base short, with 6 bases between. Germline V gene sequence: CDR1 SGHTA, CDR2 FQGTGA. This CDR3 has 13 amino acids. This CDR3 is CASSFFQNTEAFF. In DNA, the CDR3 is TGTGCCAGCAGCTTTTTCCAGAACACTGAAGCTTTCTTT.

The V and J genes are TRBV19 and TRBJ2-5; D may be TRBD2 (5 bases). Deletions cut 3 bases from V and 7 bases from J, with 27 bases between. The CDR3 extends over 18 amino acids. CDR1 is LNHDA, CDR2 SQIVND, per germline (reference sequence). The CDR3 loop reads CASSISVGRVLPIPTQYF. The CDR3 region has the DNA TGTGCCAGTAGTATCTCTGTCGGGCGGGTACTACCAATCCCGACCCAGTACTTC.

V gene TRBV9 combines with J gene TRBJ1-2, with D unresolved. V was cut by 4 bases and J by 4 bases, with 14 bases left in between. The CDR3 extends over 14 amino acids. CDR1 and CDR2 from the germline V gene are SGDLS and YYNGEE. CDR3 nucleotide sequence: TGTGCCAGCAGCCCCCCGGCGGAGGGCTATGGCTACACCTTC. Its translation: CASSPPAEGYGYTF.

V gene TRBV20-1 combines with J gene TRBJ2-5, with D tentatively TRBD1 (6 bases). The CDR3 is made up of 15 amino acids. V was cut by 3 bases and J by 2 bases, with 16 bases left in between. Germline V CDR1 and CDR2: DFQATT, SNEGSKA (reference sequence). CDR3 nucleotide sequence: TGCAGTGCTAGTCCTTTAAGGCAGGGGCAAGAGACCCAGTACTTC. Amino acids: CSASPLRQGQETQYF.

The V and J genes are TRBV5-4 and TRBJ2-4; TRBD1 might be the D (6 bases). Trimming took 2 bases from V and 4 from J, leaving 10 bases between them. Per the germline V gene, CDR1 is SGHNT and CDR2 is YYREEE (reference sequence). This CDR3 region has 14 residues. The CDR3: CASSLWDTKNIQYF. For the CDR3, the DNA is TGTGCCAGCAGCTTATGGGACACTAAAAACATTCAGTACTTC.

V is TRBV6-5 and J is TRBJ2-3; a weak D match, TRBD1 (5 bases). The CDR3 length is 13 residues. CDR1 MNHEY and CDR2 SVGAGI come from the germline V gene. Trimming left V 7 bases short and J 2 bases short, with 10 bases between. CDR3 coding DNA: TGTGCCAGCACCAGGGTCCCCACAGATACGCAGTATTTT. Translating gives CASTRVPTDTQYF.

This clone was seen a single time. The CDR3 region is CASSNRGRMNTEAFF. Here the CDR3 DNA reads TGTGCCAGTAGTAACAGGGGGCGGATGAACACTGAAGCTTTCTTT. This chain uses TRBV19 with TRBJ1-1; 9 bases are shared with TRBD1. Germline CDR1 and CDR2: LNHDA and SQIVND (reference sequence). The CDR3 runs 15 residues. V gave up 4 bases and J gave up 0 bases; unmatched junction bases: 3.

V usage is TRBV7-8 and J usage is TRBJ1-6; perhaps TRBD1 as D (5 bases). The CDR3 spans 16 residues. Germline CDR1 is SGHVS and CDR2 is FQNEAQ. Trimming stripped 5 bases from V and 3 bases from J, with 14 bases between. Here the CDR3 reads CASSTTSQGYNSPLHF. DNA of the CDR3: TGTGCCAGCAGCACTACCTCCCAGGGCTATAATTCACCCCTCCACTTT.

The chain's CDR3 is CASSMGQRGGYTF. DNA of the CDR3: TGTGCCAGTAGTATGGGACAGCGCGGTGGCTACACCTTC. The chain is built from TRBV19 and TRBJ1-2; 7 bases fit TRBD1. CDR3 size: 13 residues. Germline V gene data show CDR1 as LNHDA and CDR2 as SQIVND (reference sequence). The ends lost 3 bases at V and 7 bases at J; junction bases unmatched: 5.

The chain employs TRBV28 and TRBJ1-3; TRBD1 aligns across 8 bases. The J segment lost 0 bases and the V segment lost 7 bases, leaving 5 bases of the junction unmatched. This CDR3 is 15 amino acids long. Germline CDR1 is MDHEN and CDR2 is SYDVKM. This chain's CDR3 is CASTDRVLSGNTIYF. The CDR3, as DNA: TGTGCCAGCACGGACAGGGTACTCTCTGGAAACACCATATATTTT.

To note about this clone: The sample holds other DNA sequences that translate to the same CDR3. J is TRBJ1-1 and V is TRBV11-2; TRBD1 matches at 7 bases. This CDR3 comprises 12 residues. From germline, CDR1 is SGHAT and CDR2 FQNNGV. V was clipped by 4 bases and J by 5 bases; unmatched bases: 1. CDR3 residues: CASSSGGTEAFF. In DNA, the CDR3 is TGTGCCAGCAGCTCAGGGGGAACTGAAGCTTTCTTT.

The J gene is TRBJ1-1, the V gene TRBV7-8; TRBD1 agrees at 7 bases. The CDR3 contains 15 residues. The germline V gene has CDR1 SGHVS and CDR2 FQNEAQ. After removal of 0 bases from V and 7 bases from J, the junction contained 8 bases not matched to a gene. CDR3 loop: CASSLALIGDSEAFF. The CDR3 DNA reads as TGTGCCAGCAGCTTAGCTTTGATAGGGGACAGTGAAGCTTTCTTT. Based on the CDR3 plus reference TRBV7-8 and TRBJ1-1, the full variable domain is GAGVSQSPRYKVAKRGQDVALRCDPISGHVSLFWYQQALGQGPEFLTYFQNEAQLDKSGLPSDRFFAERPEGSVSTLKIQRTQQEDSAVYLCASSLALIGDSEAFFGQGTRLTVV.

This sequence joins TRBV5-5 and TRBJ2-2; D perhaps matches TRBD2 (5 bases). The CDR3 is 13 amino acids. CDR1 is SGHKS, CDR2 YYEKEE, per germline (reference sequence). Trimming cost V 4 bases and J 7 bases, with 11 bases left between them. CDR3 bases: TGTGCCAGCAGCCCCCGGGGTAACGGGGAGCTGTTTTTT. It codes for CASSPRGNGELFF.

V usage is TRBV30 and J usage is TRBJ1-2; a weak D match, TRBD1 (5 bases). This CDR3 is built from 15 residues. V dropped 4 bases and J dropped 4 bases, with 19 bases sitting between them. Germline V gives CDR1 GTSNPN, CDR2 SVGIG (reference sequence). The CDR3 DNA reads TGTGCCTGGATCCCTGTGGGGGGAAATTTCTATGGCTACACCTTC. Translated, it gives CAWIPVGGNFYGYTF.

The chain joins TRBV4-2 to TRBJ1-3; 8 bases are shared with TRBD1. Germline V gene data show CDR1 as LGHNA and CDR2 as YNFKEQ. This CDR3 has 15 amino acids. Losses at the gene ends were 5 bases for V and 0 bases for J; bases not matched to a gene: 3. The chain's CDR3 is CASSRQGSSGNTIYF. The CDR3 nucleotides are TGTGCCAGCAGCAGACAGGGGAGCTCTGGAAACACCATATATTTT.

The rearrangement uses TRBV6-4 and TRBJ1-1; TRBD1 is a possible D gene (6 bases). The CDR3 is 13 residues long. Trimming left V 6 bases short and J 5 bases short, with 13 bases between. Germline CDR1 MRHNA, CDR2 SNTAGT. The CDR3: CASRLTGRTEAFF. The CDR3, as DNA: TGTGCCAGCAGACTGACAGGTCGAACTGAAGCTTTCTTT.

As to this clone: This sample includes further DNA sequences coding for the same CDR3. The gene calls are TRBV11-2 and TRBJ2-7; D remains unclear. The CDR3 has 12 residues. Germline loops: CDR1 SGHAT, CDR2 FQNNGV. V lost 1 base to trimming and J lost 6 bases, with 7 bases between them. CDR3 protein: CASSLAGAEQYF. DNA for the CDR3: TGTGCCAGCAGCTTAGCCGGAGCCGAGCAGTACTTC. Full variable domain (remainder filled in from reference TRBV11-2 and TRBJ2-7): EAGVAQSPRYKIIEKRQSVAFWCNPISGHATLYWYQQILGQGPKLLIQFQNNGVVDDSQLPKDRFSAERLKGVDSTLKIQPAKLEDSAVYLCASSLAGAEQYFGPGTRLTVT.

V gene TRBV30 combines with J gene TRBJ1-1, with 9 bases that match TRBD1. The CDR3 loop spans 16 amino acids. CDR1 is GTSNPN and CDR2 is SVGIG in the germline V gene (reference sequence). Germline trimming cut 5 bases from V and 0 bases from J; bases unmatched to any gene: 10. The CDR3 DNA is TGTGCCTGGGTCCCGGGACAGGGTCTGGTGAACACTGAAGCTTTCTTT. It yields the protein CAWVPGQGLVNTEAFF.

The table lists this clone with a count of one. V and J are TRBV3-1 (or the pseudogene TRBV3-2) and TRBJ1-1; D perhaps matches TRBD1 (5 bases). CDR3 size: 15 residues. Per germline, CDR1 LGHDT and CDR2 YNNKEL (reference sequence). V was trimmed by 0 bases and J by 4 bases, leaving 12 bases between them. The CDR3 spells CASSQDKGGGTEAFF. CDR3 in DNA: TGTGCCAGCAGCCAAGATAAGGGCGGGGGCACTGAAGCTTTCTTT.

This clone was detected only once. V gene TRBV18 combines with J gene TRBJ1-1; D may be TRBD1 (6 bases). This CDR3 comprises 14 residues. CDR1 and CDR2 from the germline V gene are KGHSH and LQKENI. V lost 3 bases and J lost 5, with 13 bases in between. DNA of the CDR3: TGTGCCAGCTCACCCCAGGGGAGGGATACTGAAGCTTTCTTT. Residues: CASSPQGRDTEAFF.

This rearrangement joins TRBV7-8 to TRBJ2-2; 7 nucleotides line up with TRBD1. CDR1 is SGHVS and CDR2 is FQNEAQ in the germline V gene. V was pared by 5 bases and J by 5 bases, with 11 bases of the junction left unmatched. The CDR3 consists of 16 residues. The CDR3 loop reads CASSLKGASRTGELFF. The DNA for the CDR3 is TGTGCCAGCAGCCTGAAGGGGGCCTCGAGAACCGGGGAGCTGTTTTTT.

The rearrangement joins TRBV13 to TRBJ2-3; 11 nucleotides align to TRBD2. This CDR3 spans 17 amino acids. Germline V gene sequence: CDR1 PRHDT, CDR2 FYEKMQ (reference sequence). The junction had 8 bases not matched to a gene; V was cut back by 4 bases and J by 2 bases. The CDR3 DNA reads TGTGCCAGCAGCTCGTCACTAGCGGGGGCCGCCACAGATACGCAGTATTTT. The encoded protein is CASSSSLAGAATDTQYF.

The gene calls are TRBV6-1 and TRBJ1-5; no reliable D call. V gave up 0 bases and J gave up 9 bases, with 9 bases separating them. Germline CDR1 and CDR2: MNHNS and SASEGT. This CDR3 has 13 amino acids. CDR3 residues: CASSEARDGPQHF. The CDR3 DNA reads TGTGCCAGCAGTGAAGCGCGGGATGGGCCCCAGCATTTT.

Remarks on this clone: At one of its ends the junction is not consistent with the germline gene, which may arise from a read error. The chain has TRBV24-1 and TRBJ1-2, with 10 bases matching TRBD1. Germline-derived CDR1 and CDR2 are KGHDR and SFDVKD. The CDR3 is made up of 15 amino acids. The CDR3 bases are TGTGCCACCAGAGCGGATGCGGGACAGGGGTATGACTACACCTTC. Its translation is CATRADAGQGYDYTF.

V is TRBV5-7 and J is TRBJ1-2; no firm D call. TRBV5-7 qualifies as an ORF whose function is uncertain. The CDR3 extends over 12 amino acids. Deletions cut 3 bases from V and 4 bases from J, with 7 bases between. The CDR3 nucleotides read TGTGCCAGCAGCTCGGGGAGCTATGGCTACACCTTC. The encoded protein is CASSSGSYGYTF.

The rearrangement links TRBV10-1 to TRBJ2-5; D might be TRBD2 (6 bases). Germline V lookup: CDR1 WNHNN, CDR2 SYGVQD (reference sequence). The length of the CDR3 is 13 residues. V was pared by 4 bases and J by 4 bases, with 10 bases between. The CDR3 DNA reads TGCGCCAGCAGTGGGGGGAGGACAGAGACCCAGTACTTC. Its translation is CASSGGRTETQYF.

V gene TRBV5-4 combines with J gene TRBJ1-2, with TRBD1 as a possible D gene (6 bases). The CDR3 has 13 amino acids. Germline loops: CDR1 SGHNT, CDR2 YYREEE (reference sequence). The germline V and J ends were trimmed by 2 bases and 6 bases, with 11 bases remaining between them. The DNA for the CDR3 is TGTGCCAGCAGCTTTCTCCCAGGGGATGGCTACACCTTC. Translated: CASSFLPGDGYTF.

The rearrangement joins TRBV2 to TRBJ2-1, with 8 bases that match TRBD2. This CDR3 comprises 16 residues. Trimming cost V 2 bases and J 5 bases; bases outside gene matches: 8. Germline CDR1 and CDR2: SNHLY and FYNNEI. In DNA, the CDR3 is TGTGCCAGCAGTGAATTTCTCGGGGGGGCCAACAATGAGCAGTTCTTC. Amino acid sequence: CASSEFLGGANNEQFF.

The chain couples TRBV3-1 (or the pseudogene TRBV3-2) to TRBJ2-1, with 13 bases fitting TRBD2. V lost 4 bases, J lost 12 bases, and 3 bases stayed unmatched. Per the germline V gene, CDR1 is LGHDT and CDR2 is YNNKEL (reference sequence). The CDR3 covers 13 residues. The CDR3, as DNA: TGTGCCAGCAGCCTGGGGACTAGCGGGGCGCAGTTCTTC. Translation gives CASSLGTSGAQFF.